This T cell receptor beta chain is from a study of a mutant IDH1 vaccine in newly diagnosed glioma (dated by TCRdb to about 2021). In the study overall: Vaccination began 4-6 weeks after radiotherapy alone, or alongside temozolomide cycles in the chemotherapy-containing groups. The roughly 32 treated patients were roughly 62% male and approximately 40% female, with a mean age of about 43 years. Before enrollment, most patients had been given radiochemotherapy with temozolomide as standard therapy, while the rest had received either radiotherapy alone or temozolomide alone. Peripheral blood samples were drawn at six visits, namely V03 (baseline), V05, V07, V10, V12 and V13. For exploratory analyses, longitudinal TCRB deep sequencing was carried out in about 25 treated patients wherever samples were available. The week-35 safety follow-up was designated visit V12, and the week-47 end of study was designated visit V13.

Overall study outcomes, separate from this receptor: According to the authors, sample limitations meant that analyses of patient blood samples could not be reproduced. No apparent relationship was observed between pseudoprogression and alterations in the top peripheral T cell clonotypes detected by TCRB sequencing. Across multiple MHC alleles, vaccine-induced immune responses were seen in roughly 93% of patients. Availability determined which PBMC samples were chosen for TCRB deep sequencing.

To prepare the library, the immunoSEQ multiplex PCR assay was applied. Following the manufacturer's protocol, the hsTCRB Kit was used to amplify rearranged TCR beta chain sequences. An Illumina MiSeq was used to sequence the TCRB libraries. In the source study's methods: The kit vendor's proprietary platform handled demultiplexing, trimming and gene mapping. TCRdb provides this immuneACCESS table in a form limited to in-frame rearrangements. Some clones are lacking; in checked studies, under half of them reflect an unresolved V gene, and why the rest are absent is not known. For V, J and clone size, that table is used; D and trimming come from the DNA. The table for this sample lists about 69,000 clones; 85% to 90% of them were counted only once. About 2% of the sample lies in the top ten. Of note for this clone: Its target antigen remains unknown. No much larger clone exists at a distance of one base, and base qualities are not known.

The germline V gene (reference sequence) specifies GTSNPN as CDR1 and SVGIG as CDR2. Trimming at the junction amounts to 4 bases on V and 7 bases on J, and the germline ends lie 11 bases apart. Taken from cysteine to phenylalanine, the CDR3 has 12 residues. Solely the CDR3 DNA is kept, with 36 bases framed from the first base. The meaning of the sample's time point label: week 35, safety follow-up. Each vaccine dose was 300 ug of a 20-mer mutant IDH1 peptide in Montanide, given subcutaneously with topical imiquimod. Patients were given eight vaccinations, in weeks 1, 3, 5, 7, 11, 15, 19 and 23, which matched visits V03 through V10. The donors had newly diagnosed IDH1-mutant astrocytomas of WHO grade 3 or 4 that showed loss of nuclear ATRX. The samples were drawn from NOA16, a multicentre, single-arm, open-label phase I trial in Germany that tested a mutant IDH1 peptide vaccine in humans for the first time. Genomic DNA for TCRB sequencing was isolated from EDTA blood with the DNeasy Blood and Tissue Kit.

This receptor was obtained from a young man with glioma. In this chain, TRBV30 is recombined with TRBJ2-1; confidence is insufficient to name the D gene. The sequences come from PBMCs, collected from a glioma patient whose treatment included an IDH1 peptide vaccine. The CDR3: CAWMRLGNEQFF. The DNA reads as follows: TGTGCCTGGATGCGGCTGGGGAATGAGCAGTTCTTC.